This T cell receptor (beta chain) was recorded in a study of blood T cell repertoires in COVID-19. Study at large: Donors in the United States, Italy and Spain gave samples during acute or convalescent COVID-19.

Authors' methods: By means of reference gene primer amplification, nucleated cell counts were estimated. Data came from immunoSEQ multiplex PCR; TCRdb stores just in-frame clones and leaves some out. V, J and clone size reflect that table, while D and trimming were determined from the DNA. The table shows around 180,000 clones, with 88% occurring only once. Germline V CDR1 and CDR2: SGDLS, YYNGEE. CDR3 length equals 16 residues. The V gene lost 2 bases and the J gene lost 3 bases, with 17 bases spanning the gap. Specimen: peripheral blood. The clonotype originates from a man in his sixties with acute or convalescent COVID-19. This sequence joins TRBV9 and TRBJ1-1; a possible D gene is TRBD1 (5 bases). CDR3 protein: CASSVTDWGSDTEAFF. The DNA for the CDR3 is TGTGCCAGCAGCGTCACAGATTGGGGCTCTGACACTGAAGCTTTCTTT.